One and the same sample provided the 26 T cell receptor beta chains below, sequenced in a study of blood T cell repertoires in COVID-19. Libraries were prepared by immunoSEQ multiplex PCR; TCRdb keeps only in-frame clonotypes and omits some of them. The sample shows over 65,000 clones, 65% to 90% of them seen only once. Sequencing was done on a sample of peripheral blood. Receptor source: a man older than 75 with COVID-19, enrolled during active disease.

The gene calls are TRBV9 and TRBJ1-5; 7 bases agree with TRBD1. V lost 4 bases to trimming and J lost 5 bases; unmatched junction nucleotides: 3. There are 13 residues in the CDR3. Germline values: CDR1 SGDLS, CDR2 YYNGEE. The CDR3 DNA reads as TGTGCCAGCAGCTTAACAGGGGATCAGCCCCAGCATTTT. This codes for CASSLTGDQPQHF.

This chain uses TRBV7-9 with TRBJ1-1; the D gene is possibly TRBD1 (5 bases). The CDR3 covers 15 residues. Germline V lookup: CDR1 SEHNR, CDR2 FQNEAQ (reference sequence). Trimming left V 3 bases short and J 0 bases short, with 11 bases between. The CDR3 region is CASSLEGLMNTEAFF. In DNA form, the CDR3 reads TGTGCCAGCAGCTTGGAGGGACTCATGAACACTGAAGCTTTCTTT. The whole variable domain, filled in from reference TRBV7-9 and TRBJ1-1, reads DTGVSQNPRHKITKRGQNVTFRCDPISEHNRLYWYRQTLGQGPEFLTYFQNEAQLEKSRLLSDRFSAERPKGSFSTLEIQRTEQGDSAMYLCASSLEGLMNTEAFFGQGTRLTVV.

This clone came up a few times. The chain uses TRBV5-8 and TRBJ1-3; the match to TRBD1 covers 8 bases. Germline V CDR1 and CDR2: SGHTS, YDEGEE. This CDR3 region has 14 residues. V lost 5 bases and J lost 0; bases outside the gene matches: 1. The CDR3 DNA sequence: TGTGCCAGCAGAACAGGGGGCTCTGGAAACACCATATATTTT. Translation gives CASRTGGSGNTIYF.

The chain is built from TRBV3-1 (or the pseudogene TRBV3-2) and TRBJ2-7; D is possibly TRBD1 (5 bases). The CDR3 is 14 amino acids. Germline CDR1 reads LGHDT; CDR2 reads YNNKEL (reference sequence). V gave up 3 bases and J gave up 1 base, with 10 bases separating them. The CDR3 loop is CASSHQGPSYEQYF. The CDR3, as DNA: TGTGCCAGCAGCCACCAGGGCCCTTCCTACGAGCAGTACTTC.

The V gene is TRBV11-2, the J gene TRBJ2-1, with 12 bases matching TRBD2. The ends lost 3 bases at V and 6 bases at J; junction bases unmatched: 3. The V gene's germline CDR1 is SGHAT and CDR2 FQNNGV. The CDR3 totals 15 residues. CDR3 coding DNA: TGTGCCAGCAGCTTCTCTAGCGGGGGGGCCAATGAGCAGTTCTTC. Residues: CASSFSSGGANEQFF.

V and J are TRBV6-5 and TRBJ2-7, with 7 bases that match TRBD1. This CDR3 region has 13 residues. V gave up 7 bases and J gave up 3 bases; unmatched junction bases: 6. The germline V gene encodes CDR1 MNHEY and CDR2 SVGAGI. CDR3 region: CASNRGGSYEQYF. CDR3 in DNA: TGTGCCAGCAACCGAGGGGGCAGCTACGAGCAGTACTTC.

V and J are TRBV18 and TRBJ2-3; D perhaps matches TRBD2 (6 bases). Germline V lookup: CDR1 KGHSH, CDR2 LQKENI. The germline V and J ends were trimmed by 10 bases and 4 bases, with 12 bases remaining between them. This CDR3 contains 12 residues. The CDR3 coding sequence is TGTGCCACCGCGGGGCAGGCAGATACGCAGTATTTT. Residues: CATAGQADTQYF.

This chain uses TRBV11-2 with TRBJ2-3, with 9 bases identical to TRBD2. J was trimmed by 3 bases and V by 1 base; bases with no gene match: 14. CDR1 and CDR2 (germline): SGHAT, FQNNGV. The CDR3 is 19 amino acids. The CDR3 loop reads CASSLVSDSGLAGTDTQYF. DNA for the CDR3: TGTGCCAGCAGCTTAGTCTCCGACTCGGGACTAGCAGGGACAGATACGCAGTATTTT.

The chain uses TRBV5-8 and TRBJ1-1, with D tentatively TRBD1 (5 bases). This CDR3 is 14 amino acids long. Per the germline V gene, CDR1 is SGHTS and CDR2 is YDEGEE. Trimming stripped 0 bases from V and 6 bases from J, with 12 bases between. The CDR3: CASSLAGGVPEAFF. CDR3 sequence (DNA): TGTGCCAGCAGCTTGGCCGGAGGGGTACCTGAAGCTTTCTTT.

The chain recombines TRBV12-2 with TRBJ1-1; whether TRBD1, the table's D call, matches the DNA was not checked. TRBV12-2 is reported as a pseudogene. The CDR3 contains 14 residues. CDR3: CASRLFRGHTEAFF. For the CDR3, the DNA is TGTGCAAGTCGCTTGTTCAGGGGGCACACTGAAGCTTTCTTT.

The J gene is TRBJ2-7, the V gene TRBV6-5; weak D call: TRBD2 (6 bases). CDR1 is MNHEY and CDR2 is SVGAGI in the germline V gene. The germline V and J ends were trimmed by 7 bases and 3 bases, with 13 bases remaining between them. This CDR3 is built from 13 residues. CDR3 nucleotide sequence: TGTGCCAGCATCCGGGGACTCTACTACGAGCAGTACTTC. Its protein is CASIRGLYYEQYF.

This chain uses TRBV7-2 with TRBJ2-7, with 7 bases matching TRBD2. CDR3 size: 13 residues. The germline gives CDR1 SGHTA, CDR2 FQGNSA. Unmatched junction bases numbered 6, after V lost 4 bases and J lost 6 bases. The DNA for the CDR3 is TGTGCCAGCAGCTCGCGGGGGATGGGCGAGCAGTACTTC. As protein: CASSSRGMGEQYF.

This clone was observed a handful of times. The chain has TRBV11-2 and TRBJ1-3; D remains unclear. Trimming cost V 5 bases and J 4 bases, with 18 bases left between them. The CDR3 loop spans 16 amino acids. Germline loops: CDR1 SGHAT, CDR2 FQNNGV. The CDR3 region has the DNA TGTGCCAGCAGCGTCCCCGGGCGGGAGCTCGGAAACACCATATATTTT. It specifies CASSVPGRELGNTIYF.

V and J are TRBV14 and TRBJ2-7; D may be TRBD2 (6 bases). CDR1 is SGHDN and CDR2 is FVKESK in the germline V gene. Deletions cut 2 bases from V and 1 base from J, with 18 bases between. The CDR3 contains 17 residues. CDR3 nucleotide sequence: TGTGCCAGCAGCCAAACGGCTAGCGTTTCTTTATCCTACGAGCAGTACTTC. Protein: CASSQTASVSLSYEQYF.

The genes are TRBV11-2 and TRBJ2-5; D uncertain. The germline V and J ends were trimmed by 1 base and 2 bases, with 8 bases remaining between them. CDR3 length: 14 amino acids. Germline V gene lookup returns CDR1 SGHAT and CDR2 FQNNGV. The CDR3 region has the DNA TGTGCCAGCAGCTTAGTTAGTGTTCAAGAGACCCAGTACTTC. Its protein is CASSLVSVQETQYF. The whole variable domain, remainder taken from reference TRBV11-2 and TRBJ2-5, is EAGVAQSPRYKIIEKRQSVAFWCNPISGHATLYWYQQILGQGPKLLIQFQNNGVVDDSQLPKDRFSAERLKGVDSTLKIQPAKLEDSAVYLCASSLVSVQETQYFGPGTRLLVL.

This chain uses TRBV5-1 with TRBJ2-1, with D hard to call. The CDR3 has 12 residues. V lost 1 base and J 7 bases, leaving 6 bases between the germline ends. The germline gives CDR1 SGHRS, CDR2 YFSETQ. The DNA for the CDR3 is TGCGCCAGCAGCTTGTCCTTTAATGAGCAGTTCTTC. It codes for CASSLSFNEQFF. The variable domain in full, with the rest retrieved from reference TRBV5-1 and TRBJ2-1, is KAGVTQTPRYLIKTRGQQVTLSCSPISGHRSVSWYQQTPGQGLQFLFEYFSETQRNKGNFPGRFSGRQFSNSRSEMNVSTLELGDSALYLCASSLSFNEQFFGPGTRLTVL.

J is TRBJ1-5 and V is TRBV2, with D maybe TRBD1 (5 bases). This CDR3 region has 15 residues. The V and J ends lost 5 bases and 0 bases respectively, with 11 bases between them. Germline CDR1 and CDR2: SNHLY and FYNNEI. As DNA, the CDR3 is TGTGCCAGCAGTTCCAGGGCTTCTAGCAATCAGCCCCAGCATTTT. Translating gives CASSSRASSNQPQHF.

There are a few counts of this clone. CDR3 region: CATSSLPQTPQPQHF. The CDR3 DNA reads TGTGCCACCAGCAGCCTCCCACAGACCCCCCAGCCCCAGCATTTT. V usage is TRBV15 and J usage is TRBJ1-5, with unresolved D. Trimming shortened V by 3 bases and J by 7 bases, and 16 bases separated the two germline ends. Germline V CDR1 and CDR2: LNHNV, YYDKDF (reference sequence). This CDR3 spans 15 amino acids.

This chain connects TRBV6-5 to TRBJ2-7; 10 nucleotides match TRBD1. The germline gives CDR1 MNHEY, CDR2 SVGAGI. The CDR3 totals 15 residues. With 6 bases clipped from V and 5 bases from J, the junction kept 10 bases outside the gene matches. The CDR3 loop reads CASSFHGQGGDEQYF. CDR3 DNA: TGTGCCAGCAGCTTCCATGGACAGGGGGGCGACGAGCAGTACTTC.

The gene calls are TRBV10-3 and TRBJ1-6; 9 bases line up with TRBD1. Per the germline V gene, CDR1 is ENHRY and CDR2 is SYGVKD. The junction had 6 bases not matched to a gene; V was cut back by 11 bases and J by 7 bases. The CDR3 has 13 residues. The DNA of the CDR3 is TGTGCCGCCGGACAGGGGACAAATTCACCCCTCCACTTT. Translated, it gives CAAGQGTNSPLHF.

The chain recombines TRBV5-1 with TRBJ1-2; 7 nucleotides match TRBD1. In germline, CDR1 is SGHRS, CDR2 YFSETQ. Unmatched junction bases numbered 4, after V lost 2 bases and J lost 6 bases. This CDR3 region has 13 residues. The DNA for the CDR3 is TGCGCCAGCAGCTTCACAGGGGTCGATGGCTACACCTTC. Translating gives CASSFTGVDGYTF.

The rearrangement links TRBV5-1 to TRBJ2-1; 10 bases align to TRBD1. This CDR3 is built from 16 residues. CDR1 SGHRS and CDR2 YFSETQ come from the germline V gene. J gave up 6 bases and V 4 bases, and 10 bases lay outside the gene matches. CDR3 sequence (DNA): TGCGCCAGCAGCCCACGGACAGGGGGACCCTCCAATGAGCAGTTCTTC. Amino acid sequence: CASSPRTGGPSNEQFF.

The J gene is TRBJ2-5, the V gene TRBV6-5; D not resolved. Germline V gene sequence: CDR1 MNHEY, CDR2 SVGAGI. The CDR3 covers 14 residues. Trimming pared 7 bases from V and 5 bases from J, leaving 17 bases between. The CDR3 region has the DNA TGTGCCAGCATGGATGGAGCGACTGGGGAGACCCAGTACTTC. As protein: CASMDGATGETQYF.

The genes are TRBV19 and TRBJ2-3, with 7 nucleotides matching TRBD1. Germline trimming cut 3 bases from V and 2 bases from J; bases unmatched to any gene: 11. Looked up from germline, CDR1 is LNHDA and CDR2 is SQIVND (reference sequence). This CDR3 is built from 17 residues. For the CDR3, the DNA is TGTGCCAGTAGTATTTGGGGACAGCTCGGGGACACAGATACGCAGTATTTT. It translates to CASSIWGQLGDTDTQYF.

The chain employs TRBV18 and TRBJ1-5; 7 bases align to TRBD1. This CDR3 comprises 16 residues. The germline V gene has CDR1 KGHSH and CDR2 LQKENI. Trimming cost V 0 bases and J 5 bases; bases outside gene matches: 7. The CDR3 DNA reads TGTGCCAGCTCACCACCGTCAGGGGGTAGGCATCAGCCCCAGCATTTT. Residues: CASSPPSGGRHQPQHF. Supplemented by reference TRBV18 and TRBJ1-5, the full variable domain reads NAGVMQNPRHLVRRRGQEARLRCSPMKGHSHVYWYRQLPEEGLKFMVYLQKENIIDESGMPKERFSAEFPKEGPSILRIQQVVRGDSAAYFCASSPPSGGRHQPQHFGDGTRLSIL.

This clone was observed a handful of times. The CDR3 loop is CASSLELAGYEQYF. The CDR3 bases are TGTGCCAGCAGCTTAGAACTAGCGGGGTACGAGCAGTACTTC. The genes are TRBV7-8 and TRBJ2-7, with 10 bases identical to TRBD2. This CDR3 has 14 amino acids. Germline V lookup: CDR1 SGHVS, CDR2 FQNEAQ. Germline trimming cut 1 base from V and 4 bases from J; bases unmatched to any gene: 1.